What follows is one T cell receptor beta chain and its context. Its specificity is unknown. This sample was taken from a study of OX40 agonist ivuxolimab in advanced cancers. Produced via immunoSEQ multiplex PCR; TCRdb's table is partial and in-frame only. The data show roughly 60,000 clones, 85% to 90% seen once. The study, taken as a whole, reports: Some nonresponders additionally presented with little normalized T-cell clonal expansion.

The sequence was obtained from an adult with an advanced solid tumor such as melanoma, head and neck, liver or kidney cancer. Sample: CD4+ or CD8+ T cells sorted from blood, taken in a trial of the OX40 agonist ivuxolimab.

Here the CDR3 reads CASSFRTETSYNEQFF. The CDR3 DNA is TGTGCCAGCAGTTTCAGGACCGAGACTAGCTACAATGAGCAGTTCTTC. The chain is built from TRBV27 and TRBJ2-1; perhaps TRBD2 as D (6 bases). Germline-derived CDR1 and CDR2 are MNHEY and SMNVEV (reference sequence). V was clipped by 3 bases and J by 3 bases, with 15 bases between them. This CDR3 is built from 16 residues.